This T cell receptor (beta chain) was sequenced in a study of T cells in tuberculosis. Whole-study context: In South Africa, adults with active tuberculosis were compared with IGRA-negative and latently infected IGRA-positive adolescents.

General study results and limits: Active tuberculosis patients had shorter CDR3-alpha; the beta difference was nonsignificant.

The data were produced by immunoSEQ multiplex PCR, yet TCRdb's version contains in-frame clones alone and is incomplete. The table includes approximately 31,000 clones, around 95% detected once. Adolescents were screened for latent TB by skin test and IGRA. In regard to this clone: No antigen is known for it.

The specimen was PBMCs. The origin of this receptor is a donor between 10 and 29 years old with latent tuberculosis or without tuberculosis infection.

CDR3 nucleotide sequence: TGTGCCAGCAGCGGCCGGACAGCCGCTGGTGGCTACACCTTC. This translates into CASSGRTAAGGYTF. V usage is TRBV7-2 and J usage is TRBJ1-2, with D perhaps matching TRBD1 (6 bases). There are 14 residues in the CDR3. The germline CDR1 and CDR2 sequences are SGHTA and FQGNSA. With 5 bases removed from V and 7 bases from J, the gap between germline ends came to 17 bases.